The entry that follows covers one TCR beta chain sequence. The data belong to a study of blood T cell repertoires in COVID-19. Clones were read by immunoSEQ multiplex PCR, and TCRdb kept only the in-frame ones, dropping some. The repertoire consists of 200,000 to 300,000 clones, with around 90% occurring once and the leading ten covering about 4%. The germline V gene has CDR1 SGHRS and CDR2 YFSETQ. The CDR3 totals 15 residues. With 5 bases removed from V and 4 bases from J, the gap between germline ends came to 15 bases. The source is a woman aged 40 to 49 with acute or convalescent COVID-19. J is TRBJ2-2 and V is TRBV5-1, with D possibly TRBD1 on 6 matching bases. Sequenced: peripheral blood. CDR3 bases: TGCGCCAGCAGGAGTCAGGGGATGGTCACCGGGGAGCTGTTTTTT. Amino acids: CASRSQGMVTGELFF.